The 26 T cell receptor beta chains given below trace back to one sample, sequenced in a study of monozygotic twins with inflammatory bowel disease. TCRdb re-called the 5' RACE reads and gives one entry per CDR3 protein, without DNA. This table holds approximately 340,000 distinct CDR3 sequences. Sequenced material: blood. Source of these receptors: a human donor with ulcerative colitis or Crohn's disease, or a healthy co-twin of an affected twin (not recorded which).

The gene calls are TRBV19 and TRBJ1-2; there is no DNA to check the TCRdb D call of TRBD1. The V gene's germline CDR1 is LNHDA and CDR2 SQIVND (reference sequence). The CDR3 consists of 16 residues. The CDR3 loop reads CASSIAGAAGGYGYTF.

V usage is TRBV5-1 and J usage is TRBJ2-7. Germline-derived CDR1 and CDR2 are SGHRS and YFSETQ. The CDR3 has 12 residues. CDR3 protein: CASRQDNYEQYF.

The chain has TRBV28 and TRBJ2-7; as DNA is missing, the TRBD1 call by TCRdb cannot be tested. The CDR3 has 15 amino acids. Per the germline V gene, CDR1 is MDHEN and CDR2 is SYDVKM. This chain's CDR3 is CASSSDRRNTYEQYF.

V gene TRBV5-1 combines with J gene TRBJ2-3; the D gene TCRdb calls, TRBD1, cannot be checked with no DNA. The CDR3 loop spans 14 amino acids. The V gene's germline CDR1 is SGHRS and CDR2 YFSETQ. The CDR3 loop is CASSSTTGGDTQYF.

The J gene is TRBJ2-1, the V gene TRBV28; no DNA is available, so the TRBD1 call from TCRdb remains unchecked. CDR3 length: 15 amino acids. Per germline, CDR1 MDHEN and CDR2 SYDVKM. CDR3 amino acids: CASSLGGGKSNEQFF.

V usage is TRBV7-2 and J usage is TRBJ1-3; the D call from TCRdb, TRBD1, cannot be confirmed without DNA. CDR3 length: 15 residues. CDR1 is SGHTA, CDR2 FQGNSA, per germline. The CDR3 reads CASSAVPGQGTTIYF.

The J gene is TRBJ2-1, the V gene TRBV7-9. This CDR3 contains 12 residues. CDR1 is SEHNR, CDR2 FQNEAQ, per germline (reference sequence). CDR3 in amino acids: CASSLASQEQFF.

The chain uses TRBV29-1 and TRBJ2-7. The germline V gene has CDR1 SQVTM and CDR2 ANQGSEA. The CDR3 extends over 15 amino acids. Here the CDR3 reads CSVEDSSGNSYEQYF.

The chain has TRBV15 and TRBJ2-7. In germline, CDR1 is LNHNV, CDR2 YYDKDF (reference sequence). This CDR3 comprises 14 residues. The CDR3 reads CATSRVGGYNEQYF.

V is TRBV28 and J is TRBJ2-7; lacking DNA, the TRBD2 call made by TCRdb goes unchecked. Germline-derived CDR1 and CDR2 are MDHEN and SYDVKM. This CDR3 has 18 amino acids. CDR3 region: CASSLGRLAGPSSYEQYF.

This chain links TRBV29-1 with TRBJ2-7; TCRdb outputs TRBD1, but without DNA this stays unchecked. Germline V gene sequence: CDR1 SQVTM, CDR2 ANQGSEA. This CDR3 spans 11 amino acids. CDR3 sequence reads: CSVDSGYEQYF.

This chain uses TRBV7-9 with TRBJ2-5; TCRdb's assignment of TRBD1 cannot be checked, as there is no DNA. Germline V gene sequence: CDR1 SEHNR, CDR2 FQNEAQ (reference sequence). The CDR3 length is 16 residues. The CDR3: CASSLAQAGGTETQYF. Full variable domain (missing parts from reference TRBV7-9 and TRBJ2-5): DTGVSQNPRHKITKRGQNVTFRCDPISEHNRLYWYRQTLGQGPEFLTYFQNEAQLEKSRLLSDRFSAERPKGSFSTLEIQRTEQGDSAMYLCASSLAQAGGTETQYFGPGTRLLVL.

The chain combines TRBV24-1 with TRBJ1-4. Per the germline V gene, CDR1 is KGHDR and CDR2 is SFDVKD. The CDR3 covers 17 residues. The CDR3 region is CATSDGRRGATNEKLFF.

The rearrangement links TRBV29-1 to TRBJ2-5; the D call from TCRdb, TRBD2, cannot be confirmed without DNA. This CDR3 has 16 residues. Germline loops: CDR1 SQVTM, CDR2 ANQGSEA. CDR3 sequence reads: CSVEDGAGEFSETQYF.

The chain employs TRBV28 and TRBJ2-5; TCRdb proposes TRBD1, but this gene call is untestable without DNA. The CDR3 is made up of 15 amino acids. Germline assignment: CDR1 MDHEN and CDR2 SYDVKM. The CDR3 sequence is CASSRPLPGRETQYF.

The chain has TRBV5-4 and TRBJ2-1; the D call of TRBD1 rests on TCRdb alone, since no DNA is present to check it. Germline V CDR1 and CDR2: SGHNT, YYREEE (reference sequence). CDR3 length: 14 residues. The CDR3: CASSKRQGVDEQFF. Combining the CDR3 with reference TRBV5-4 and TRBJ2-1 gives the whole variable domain ETGVTQSPTHLIKTRGQQVTLRCSSQSGHNTVSWYQQALGQGPQFIFQYYREEENGRGNFPPRFSGLQFPNYSSELNVNALELDDSALYLCASSKRQGVDEQFFGPGTRLTVL.

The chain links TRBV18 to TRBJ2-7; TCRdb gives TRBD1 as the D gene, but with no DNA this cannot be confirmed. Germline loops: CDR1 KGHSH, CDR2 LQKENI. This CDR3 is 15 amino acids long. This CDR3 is CASSPTFDRVYEQYF.

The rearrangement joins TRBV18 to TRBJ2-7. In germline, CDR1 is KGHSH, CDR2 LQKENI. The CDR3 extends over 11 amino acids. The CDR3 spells CASSPNHEQYF.

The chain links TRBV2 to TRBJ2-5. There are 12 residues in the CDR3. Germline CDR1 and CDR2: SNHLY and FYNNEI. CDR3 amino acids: CASSRAEETQYF.

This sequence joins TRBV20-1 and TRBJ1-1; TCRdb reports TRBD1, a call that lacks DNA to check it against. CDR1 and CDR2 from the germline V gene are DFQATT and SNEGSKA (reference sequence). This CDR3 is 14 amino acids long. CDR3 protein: CSASDGGLNTEAFF.

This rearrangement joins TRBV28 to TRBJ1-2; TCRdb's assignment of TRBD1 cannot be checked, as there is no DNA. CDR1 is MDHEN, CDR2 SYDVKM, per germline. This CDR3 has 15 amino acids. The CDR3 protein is CASSPDQGAGYGYTF.

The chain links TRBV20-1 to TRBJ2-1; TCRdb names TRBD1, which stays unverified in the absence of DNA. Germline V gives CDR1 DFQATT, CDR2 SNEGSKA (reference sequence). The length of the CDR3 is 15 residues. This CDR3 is CSATFGQGIGNEQFF.

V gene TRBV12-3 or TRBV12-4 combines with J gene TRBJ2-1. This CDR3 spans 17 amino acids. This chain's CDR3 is CASSLELTDYSYNEQFF.

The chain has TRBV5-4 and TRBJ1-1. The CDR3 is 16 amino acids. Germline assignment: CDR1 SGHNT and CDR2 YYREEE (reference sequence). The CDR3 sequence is CASSFQYRTLNTEAFF.

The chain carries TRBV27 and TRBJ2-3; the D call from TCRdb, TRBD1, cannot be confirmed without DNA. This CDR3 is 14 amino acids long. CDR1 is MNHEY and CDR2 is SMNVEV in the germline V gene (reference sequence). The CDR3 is CASSETERTDTQYF.

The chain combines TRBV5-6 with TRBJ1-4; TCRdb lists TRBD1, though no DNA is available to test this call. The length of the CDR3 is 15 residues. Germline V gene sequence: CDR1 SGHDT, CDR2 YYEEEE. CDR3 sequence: CASSSGQGNNEKLFF.